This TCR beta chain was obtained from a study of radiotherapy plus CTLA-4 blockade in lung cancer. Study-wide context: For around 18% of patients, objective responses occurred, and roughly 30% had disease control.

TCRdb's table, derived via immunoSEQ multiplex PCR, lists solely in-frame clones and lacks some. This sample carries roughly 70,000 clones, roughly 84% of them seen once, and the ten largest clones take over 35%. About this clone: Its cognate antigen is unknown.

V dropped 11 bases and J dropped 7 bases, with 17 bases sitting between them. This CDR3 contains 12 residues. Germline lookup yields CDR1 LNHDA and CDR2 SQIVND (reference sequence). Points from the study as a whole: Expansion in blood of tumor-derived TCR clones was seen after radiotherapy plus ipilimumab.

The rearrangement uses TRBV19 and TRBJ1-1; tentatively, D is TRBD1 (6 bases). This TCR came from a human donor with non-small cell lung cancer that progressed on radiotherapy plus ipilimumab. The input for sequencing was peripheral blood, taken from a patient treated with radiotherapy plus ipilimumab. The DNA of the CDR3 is TGTGCCGGAGCCGTCAGGGGAGGTGAAGCTTTCTTT. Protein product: CAGAVRGGEAFF.